This T cell receptor (beta chain) was observed in a study of cytomegalovirus exposure and HLA in healthy donors. Vbeta (60) and Jbeta (13) primers were used in the PCR. Sequenced by immunoSEQ multiplex PCR; TCRdb stores in-frame clones only, minus some. The profile shows approximately 150,000 clones, approximately 80% of them singletons. General study points: Later analysis suggested most CMV-associated TCR beta chains were HLA-restricted. Reportedly, HLA-A and HLA-B alleles of most subjects were accurately predicted from TCR beta. In vitro assays verified that three CMV-associated chains recognized CMV antigens specifically.

V was cut by 6 bases and J by 4 bases, with 13 bases left in between. Germline V CDR1 and CDR2: SNHLY, FYNNEI. This CDR3 spans 14 amino acids. This clone was seen just once. Its specificity is not known. Sequenced: PBMCs. The source of this sequence is a woman between 18 and 29 years old in good health and CMV-seropositive. The chain uses TRBV2 and TRBJ2-1; a weak D match, TRBD1 (5 bases). The CDR3 nucleotides read TGTGCCAGCAGCCTTTCCCCAGGGTACAATGAGCAGTTCTTC. This codes for CASSLSPGYNEQFF.